Presented here are 28 T cell receptor beta chains from one specimen sequenced in a study of blood T cell repertoires in COVID-19 (dated by TCRdb to 2018 to 2020). Library method: the immunoSEQ multiplex PCR assay. The table comes from immuneACCESS by way of TCRdb, which keeps in-frame sequences with V and J called. Part of the clones is missing from these tables; in studies checked, under half for an unresolved V gene and the rest for unknown reasons. The table for this sample lists 250,000 to 300,000 clones; 65% to 85% of them were counted only once. The ten largest account for around 6% of the sample. Material for sequencing was peripheral blood. These receptors were taken from an elderly man with acute or convalescent COVID-19.

This clone was seen only once. V and J are TRBV6-5 and TRBJ2-5, with D maybe TRBD1 (5 bases). The V end lost 6 bases, the J end lost 5 bases, and 13 bases lay between the germline ends. The germline V gene has CDR1 MNHEY and CDR2 SVGAGI. The CDR3 is 13 residues long. This chain's CDR3 is CASRYTQDETQYF. CDR3 nucleotide sequence: TGTGCCAGCAGGTACACACAGGACGAGACCCAGTACTTC.

This chain uses TRBV7-9 with TRBJ1-1; D not resolved. The V and J ends lost 3 bases and 1 base respectively, with 12 bases between them. The CDR3 runs 15 residues. Germline loops: CDR1 SEHNR, CDR2 FQNEAQ (reference sequence). The CDR3, as DNA: TGTGCCAGCAGCTTGGGAGGGCTAACGAACACTGAAGCTTTCTTT. The encoded protein is CASSLGGLTNTEAFF.

The chain employs TRBV24-1 and TRBJ2-1; D is possibly TRBD1 (6 bases). The CDR3 extends over 17 amino acids. Germline CDR1 reads KGHDR; CDR2 reads SFDVKD. Trimming cost V 4 bases and J 1 base, with 16 bases left between them. The CDR3 coding sequence is TGTGCCACCAGTGAGTCGACAGGAATAGGTTCCTACAATGAGCAGTTCTTC. It is translated as CATSESTGIGSYNEQFF.

This clone has just one count. J is TRBJ2-7 and V is TRBV20-1, with D perhaps TRBD1 (5 bases). Per germline, CDR1 DFQATT and CDR2 SNEGSKA (reference sequence). Trimming took 5 bases from V and 4 from J, leaving 9 bases between them. This CDR3 has 11 amino acids. CDR3 residues: CSALREYEQYF. CDR3 in DNA: TGCAGTGCTCTCAGGGAATACGAGCAGTACTTC.

This clone has only a few counts. Within the sample, other DNA sequences also encode this same CDR3. The chain carries TRBV18 and TRBJ2-5; TRBD1 is a possible D gene (6 bases). Germline V gives CDR1 KGHSH, CDR2 LQKENI. This CDR3 is built from 13 residues. V was shortened by 2 bases and J by 2 bases, with 6 bases between the two germline ends. Here the CDR3 DNA reads TGTGCCAGCTCACCAGACAGGCAAGAGACCCAGTACTTC. It translates to CASSPDRQETQYF.

Note on this clone: With a much larger clone just one base away, this may be a read error. V usage is TRBV7-2 and J usage is TRBJ2-7, with 9 bases fitting TRBD2. Germline CDR1 SGHTA, CDR2 FQGNSA. This CDR3 contains 15 residues. J gave up 6 bases and V 5 bases, and 11 bases lay outside the gene matches. The CDR3 loop is CASSAGAGGQSEQYF. CDR3 coding DNA: TGTGCCAGCAGCGCTGGGGCGGGGGGGCAAAGCGAGCAGTACTTC.

The CDR3 DNA reads as TGTGCCAGTAGCGGGACTGCTAATGGAGAGCAGTTCTTC. Translated: CASSGTANGEQFF. V gene TRBV19 combines with J gene TRBJ2-1, with a tentative D call TRBD2 (6 bases). CDR3 length: 13 residues. V was cut by 6 bases and J by 10 bases, with 16 bases left in between. Germline values: CDR1 LNHDA, CDR2 SQIVND (reference sequence).

This clone came up once. As DNA, the CDR3 is TGTGCCACCAGTGATCACCGGGACATTAATGAAAAACTGTTTTTT. Its protein product is CATSDHRDINEKLFF. The genes are TRBV24-1 and TRBJ1-4, with D perhaps TRBD1 (6 bases). The CDR3 has 15 amino acids. In germline, CDR1 is KGHDR, CDR2 SFDVKD. Trimming removed 3 bases from V and 4 bases from J, with 11 bases in between.

This rearrangement joins TRBV20-1 to TRBJ2-3; 12 bases fit TRBD2. The V and J ends lost 3 bases and 4 bases, in that order; junction bases with no gene match: 8. In germline, CDR1 is DFQATT, CDR2 SNEGSKA (reference sequence). The length of the CDR3 is 16 residues. The CDR3 DNA is TGCAGTGCTAGTCTAGCGGGGGGGAGTAGACCAGATACGCAGTATTTT. Translation gives CSASLAGGSRPDTQYF.

The chain uses TRBV15 and TRBJ2-5; the match to TRBD2 covers 8 bases. There are 14 residues in the CDR3. Germline lookup yields CDR1 LNHNV and CDR2 YYDKDF (reference sequence). V lost 4 bases to trimming and J lost 2 bases; unmatched junction nucleotides: 3. The CDR3 is CATSNVAGQETQYF. CDR3 DNA: TGTGCCACCAGCAATGTAGCGGGGCAAGAGACCCAGTACTTC.

A single count supports this clone. The chain combines TRBV9 with TRBJ1-6; D is perhaps TRBD1 (5 bases). This CDR3 contains 16 residues. Germline CDR1 is SGDLS and CDR2 is YYNGEE. Trimming shortened V by 0 bases and J by 5 bases, and 12 bases separated the two germline ends. The CDR3 sequence: CASSVGGGYDNSPLHF. CDR3 sequence (DNA): TGTGCCAGCAGCGTAGGGGGGGGATACGATAATTCACCCCTCCACTTT.

The CDR3 loop is CASRPGTGGRYGYTF. CDR3 coding DNA: TGTGCCAGCAGGCCAGGGACAGGGGGCCGCTATGGCTACACCTTC. The V call is TRBV28, the J call TRBJ1-2, with TRBD1 matching 12 bases. This CDR3 has 15 amino acids. Unmatched junction bases numbered 6, after V lost 6 bases and J lost 4 bases. CDR1 and CDR2 (germline): MDHEN, SYDVKM.

V usage is TRBV29-1 and J usage is TRBJ2-3; 11 bases align to TRBD2. This CDR3 has 15 amino acids. Germline CDR1 reads SQVTM; CDR2 reads ANQGSEA. J gave up 4 bases and V 0 bases, and 3 bases lay outside the gene matches. The CDR3: CSVEEISGGADTQYF. In DNA, the CDR3 is TGCAGCGTTGAAGAGATTAGCGGGGGGGCAGATACGCAGTATTTT.

In this sample, this clone turned up a few times. Other nucleotide sequences in the sample specify the same CDR3. V and J are TRBV6-5 and TRBJ1-1; possibly TRBD1 for D (5 bases). Germline V gene data show CDR1 as MNHEY and CDR2 as SVGAGI. The CDR3 spans 13 residues. Trimming pared 6 bases from V and 1 base from J, leaving 9 bases between. The CDR3 is CASRYTGNTEAFF. CDR3 DNA sequence: TGTGCCAGCAGGTATACAGGGAACACTGAAGCTTTCTTT.

This chain connects TRBV7-9 to TRBJ2-1; the match to TRBD2 covers 9 bases. Germline lookup yields CDR1 SEHNR and CDR2 FQNEAQ (reference sequence). This CDR3 contains 14 residues. Losses at the gene ends were 7 bases for V and 6 bases for J; bases not matched to a gene: 7. The CDR3 region has the DNA TGTGCCAGCAAGCTAGCGGGGATAAGCAATGAGCAGTTCTTC. Translated: CASKLAGISNEQFF.

The CDR3 bases are TGTGCCAGCAGCCCGGGAGGGGGCCCCCACGAGCAGTACTTC. Translating it yields CASSPGGGPHEQYF. The chain employs TRBV7-2 and TRBJ2-7; perhaps TRBD2 as D (8 bases). This CDR3 is 14 amino acids long. V was trimmed by 5 bases and J by 5 bases, leaving 16 bases between them. Looked up from germline, CDR1 is SGHTA and CDR2 is FQGNSA.

This clone has just one count. The chain carries TRBV5-1 and TRBJ2-2, with 7 nucleotides matching TRBD1. V shed 1 base, J shed 5 bases, and the junction held 5 bases outside the gene matches. Germline values: CDR1 SGHRS, CDR2 YFSETQ. The CDR3 is 15 amino acids. CDR3 region: CASSLSGRGTGELFF. Here the CDR3 DNA reads TGCGCCAGCAGCTTGTCGGGCAGGGGGACCGGGGAGCTGTTTTTT.

The chain combines TRBV11-2 with TRBJ2-7; D may be TRBD1 (6 bases). CDR1 SGHAT and CDR2 FQNNGV come from the germline V gene. V was shortened by 7 bases and J by 7 bases, with 17 bases between the two germline ends. The CDR3 consists of 13 residues. For the CDR3, the DNA is TGTGCCAGCACCGAGACACAGGGCTTGGAGCAGTACTTC. Translated, it gives CASTETQGLEQYF. Variable domain in full (rest from reference TRBV11-2 and TRBJ2-7): EAGVAQSPRYKIIEKRQSVAFWCNPISGHATLYWYQQILGQGPKLLIQFQNNGVVDDSQLPKDRFSAERLKGVDSTLKIQPAKLEDSAVYLCASTETQGLEQYFGPGTRLTVT.

The rearrangement joins TRBV19 to TRBJ2-1; 13 bases align to TRBD2. Germline lookup yields CDR1 LNHDA and CDR2 SQIVND (reference sequence). The length of the CDR3 is 15 residues. The J segment lost 9 bases and the V segment lost 8 bases, leaving 10 bases of the junction unmatched. CDR3 residues: CASSGGTSGKGEQFF. CDR3 DNA sequence: TGTGCCAGTTCTGGCGGGACTAGCGGGAAGGGTGAGCAGTTCTTC.

The rearrangement joins TRBV5-1 to TRBJ2-5; 11 bases are shared with TRBD2. The CDR3 runs to 15 residues. The germline V gene encodes CDR1 SGHRS and CDR2 YFSETQ. V shed 4 bases, J shed 3 bases, and the junction held 5 bases outside the gene matches. CDR3 in amino acids: CASSPGTSGEETQYF. The CDR3 DNA follows: TGCGCCAGCAGCCCGGGGACTAGCGGTGAAGAGACCCAGTACTTC.

V gene TRBV5-1 combines with J gene TRBJ2-2; 7 positions match TRBD2. V dropped 4 bases and J dropped 6; count of bases not matched to a gene: 9. In germline, CDR1 is SGHRS, CDR2 YFSETQ. This CDR3 has 15 residues. The CDR3: CASSPGTGGAGELFF. The DNA for the CDR3 is TGCGCCAGCAGCCCCGGGACGGGAGGTGCCGGGGAGCTGTTTTTT.

The chain is built from TRBV7-9 and TRBJ2-3, with unresolved D. The CDR3 is 16 amino acids. V was pared by 5 bases and J by 0 bases, with 15 bases between. Germline assignment: CDR1 SEHNR and CDR2 FQNEAQ (reference sequence). The chain's CDR3 is CASSPPLVSSTDTQYF. CDR3 DNA sequence: TGTGCCAGCAGCCCCCCCCTCGTTTCCAGCACAGATACGCAGTATTTT. The full variable domain, its missing parts supplied by reference TRBV7-9 and TRBJ2-3, is DTGVSQNPRHKITKRGQNVTFRCDPISEHNRLYWYRQTLGQGPEFLTYFQNEAQLEKSRLLSDRFSAERPKGSFSTLEIQRTEQGDSAMYLCASSPPLVSSTDTQYFGPGTRLTVL.

The J gene is TRBJ2-7, the V gene TRBV11-3; TRBD1 aligns across 8 bases. Trimming cost V 8 bases and J 5 bases; bases outside gene matches: 5. Per germline, CDR1 SGHNT and CDR2 YENEEA. The CDR3 is 12 residues long. Here the CDR3 DNA reads TGTGCCAGCTCCCGGGACAGGCACGAGCAGTACTTC. It translates to CASSRDRHEQYF.

This sequence joins TRBV5-1 and TRBJ1-2, with 11 bases identical to TRBD1. The trim removed 4 bases at V and 3 bases at J, leaving 14 bases unmatched. CDR3 length: 18 residues. Germline CDR1 SGHRS, CDR2 YFSETQ. Here the CDR3 DNA reads TGCGCCAGCAGCCCCCGAGCCCCGGGACAGGGGGGGTACTATGGCTACACCTTC. Protein: CASSPRAPGQGGYYGYTF.

This clone was seen once. J is TRBJ1-1 and V is TRBV7-2; tentatively, D is TRBD1 (5 bases). Trimming shortened V by 0 bases and J by 6 bases, and 14 bases separated the two germline ends. The CDR3 extends over 15 amino acids. The germline V gene has CDR1 SGHTA and CDR2 FQGNSA. CDR3 loop: CASSLAQGDGAEAFF. CDR3 bases: TGTGCCAGCAGCTTAGCGCAAGGGGATGGGGCTGAAGCTTTCTTT.

CDR3 sequence reads: CASTFVDSRIYEQYF. The CDR3, as DNA: TGTGCCAGCACCTTTGTGGACAGCCGGATCTACGAGCAGTACTTC. The chain couples TRBV11-2 to TRBJ2-7, with a tentative D call TRBD1 (6 bases). CDR1 and CDR2 (germline): SGHAT, FQNNGV. Trimming stripped 7 bases from V and 3 bases from J, with 19 bases between. The CDR3 is made up of 15 amino acids.

V gene TRBV6-6 combines with J gene TRBJ1-5; no firm D call. V was trimmed by 0 bases and J by 0 bases, leaving 9 bases between them. The CDR3 consists of 16 residues. Germline V gives CDR1 MNHNY, CDR2 SVGAGI (reference sequence). CDR3 nucleotide sequence: TGTGCCAGCAGTTACTCGAGGGATTATAGCAATCAGCCCCAGCATTTT. It specifies CASSYSRDYSNQPQHF.

CDR3 residues: CASQQGGGELFF. CDR3 bases: TGTGCCAGCCAACAGGGCGGCGGGGAGCTGTTTTTT. V gene TRBV9 combines with J gene TRBJ2-2; D may be TRBD1 (6 bases). The germline gives CDR1 SGDLS, CDR2 YYNGEE. V dropped 7 bases and J dropped 7 bases, with 11 bases sitting between them. This CDR3 spans 12 amino acids.